This TCR beta chain came from a study of cytomegalovirus exposure and HLA in healthy donors. Primers for the PCR totalled 60 Vbeta and 13 Jbeta. Only in-frame clones appear in the TCRdb table, and some are missing; sequencing was by immunoSEQ multiplex PCR. In the table there are about 160,000 clones, 70% to 85% of which are singletons. Details on this clone: Its target is unknown.

Overall study findings and caveats: The authors considered a cluster of highly shared sequence variants likely to be a sequencing artifact.

The sequenced sample consisted of PBMCs. The clonotype comes from a middle-aged man in good health and CMV-seropositive.

CDR3 residues: CASSATGSTNMNTEAFF. CDR3 DNA: TGCGCCAGCAGCGCGACAGGGTCCACCAATATGAACACTGAAGCTTTCTTT. The rearrangement uses TRBV5-1 and TRBJ1-1; 7 bases align to TRBD1. From germline, CDR1 is SGHRS and CDR2 YFSETQ. Losses at the gene ends were 4 bases for V and 0 bases for J; bases not matched to a gene: 12. This CDR3 contains 17 residues.